This entry lists 2 T cell receptor beta chains sequenced from one sample in a study of neurological immune-mediated disorders. TCRdb used MiXCR to reprocess the 5' RACE reads, holding one entry per CDR3 protein. The data hold under 85,000 distinct CDR3 sequences, with roughly 5% observed a single time. Sequenced: PBMCs. The receptor source for this set is a human donor with multiple sclerosis. The donor label of this sample is uncertain.

This clonotype was observed many times. The chain uses TRBV9 and TRBJ1-1, with D perhaps TRBD1 (5 bases). V lost 3 bases and J 2 bases, leaving 11 bases between the germline ends. The CDR3 consists of 14 residues. Germline V lookup: CDR1 SGDLS, CDR2 YYNGEE. CDR3 DNA sequence: TGTGCCAGCAGCGCCATACAGGTAAACACTGAAGCTTTCTTT. This gives the protein CASSAIQVNTEAFF.

This clonotype was counted many times. The V gene is TRBV7-9, the J gene TRBJ1-1, with TRBD1 as a possible D gene (5 bases). V was clipped by 1 base and J by 10 bases, with 10 bases between them. The CDR3 has 12 amino acids. Germline values: CDR1 SEHNR, CDR2 FQNEAQ (reference sequence). CDR3 sequence: CASSLGSGGAFF. CDR3 DNA sequence: TGTGCCAGCAGCTTAGGGAGCGGGGGAGCTTTCTTT.